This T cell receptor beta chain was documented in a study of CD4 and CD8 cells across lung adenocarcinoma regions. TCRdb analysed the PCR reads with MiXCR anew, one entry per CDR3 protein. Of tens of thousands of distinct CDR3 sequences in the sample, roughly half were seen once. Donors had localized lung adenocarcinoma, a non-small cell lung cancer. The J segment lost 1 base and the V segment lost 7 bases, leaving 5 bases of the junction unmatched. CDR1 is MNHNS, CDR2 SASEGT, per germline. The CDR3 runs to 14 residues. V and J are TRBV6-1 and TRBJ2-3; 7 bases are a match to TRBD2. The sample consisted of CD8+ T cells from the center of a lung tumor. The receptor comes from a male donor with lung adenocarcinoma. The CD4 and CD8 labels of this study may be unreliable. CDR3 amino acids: CASIKRDGTDTQYF. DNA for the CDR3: TGTGCCAGCATAAAGCGGGATGGCACAGATACGCAGTATTTT.